This is a list of T cell receptor beta chains from one sample in a study of blood T cell repertoires in COVID-19. Profiling relied on immunoSEQ multiplex PCR, and the TCRdb table lists in-frame clones only, not all of them. Of about 150,000 clones listed, roughly 79% are singletons. Sequencing was carried out using peripheral blood. These receptors were collected from a woman aged 55-75 years with active or convalescent COVID-19. Each CDR3 is given with its conserved first and last residue. D genes are given only for firm matches. Only part of the rows carry a size: once, few, many, or a class if the clone is expanded.

d_call: -; j_call: TRBJ1-3; v_call: TRBV7-8; clone_size: -; cdr3_aa: CASSLVGESSGNTIYF; cdr3_nt: TGTGCCAGCAGCTTAGTCGGGGAAAGCTCTGGAAACACCATATATTTT
d_call: TRBD1; j_call: TRBJ2-5; v_call: TRBV20-1; clone_size: -; cdr3_aa: CSAGTEETQYF; cdr3_nt: TGCAGTGCTGGGACAGAAGAGACCCAGTACTTC
d_call: TRBD1; j_call: TRBJ1-1; v_call: TRBV6-5; clone_size: -; cdr3_aa: CASSPLTGANTEAFF; cdr3_nt: TGTGCCAGCAGTCCATTGACAGGGGCGAACACTGAAGCTTTCTTT
d_call: -; j_call: TRBJ2-1; v_call: TRBV11-1; clone_size: once; cdr3_aa: CASSINRRQFF; cdr3_nt: TGTGCCAGCAGCATAAACCGTAGGCAGTTCTTC
d_call: TRBD2; j_call: TRBJ2-1; v_call: TRBV7-3; clone_size: -; cdr3_aa: CASSLRGVSAYNEQFF; cdr3_nt: TGTGCCAGCAGCTTACGGGGGGTTAGTGCCTACAATGAGCAGTTCTTC
d_call: -; j_call: TRBJ2-1; v_call: TRBV27; clone_size: -; cdr3_aa: CASSFNSYNEQFF; cdr3_nt: TGTGCCAGCAGTTTTAACTCCTACAATGAGCAGTTCTTC
d_call: -; j_call: TRBJ1-5; v_call: TRBV6-5; clone_size: -; cdr3_aa: CASSLTGSGQPQHF; cdr3_nt: TGTGCCAGCAGTCTTACGGGGAGCGGGCAGCCCCAGCATTTT
d_call: TRBD2; j_call: TRBJ2-1; v_call: TRBV7-2; clone_size: -; cdr3_aa: CASSIGSGGFHNEQFF; cdr3_nt: TGTGCCAGCAGCATTGGTAGCGGGGGGTTCCACAATGAGCAGTTCTTC
d_call: -; j_call: TRBJ2-3; v_call: TRBV12-3/TRBV12-4; clone_size: -; cdr3_aa: CASKGVDTQYF; cdr3_nt: TGTGCCAGCAAAGGGGTCGATACGCAGTATTTT
d_call: TRBD2; j_call: TRBJ2-3; v_call: TRBV27; clone_size: -; cdr3_aa: CASSFRGLAGADTQYF; cdr3_nt: TGTGCCAGCAGTTTCCGGGGACTAGCGGGAGCAGATACGCAGTATTTT
d_call: TRBD1; j_call: TRBJ1-2; v_call: TRBV18; clone_size: -; cdr3_aa: CASSRTGGGYTF; cdr3_nt: TGTGCCAGCTCGCGGACAGGGGGAGGCTACACCTTC
d_call: TRBD1; j_call: TRBJ2-3; v_call: TRBV7-2; clone_size: few; cdr3_aa: CASSLDGLTQGSHTDTQYF; cdr3_nt: TGTGCCAGCAGCTTAGACGGCCTAACACAGGGGAGCCACACAGATACGCAGTATTTT
d_call: -; j_call: TRBJ1-2; v_call: TRBV7-8; clone_size: -; cdr3_aa: CASSLVGGLYNYGYTF; cdr3_nt: TGTGCCAGCAGCTTAGTTGGGGGACTCTACAACTATGGCTACACCTTC
d_call: -; j_call: TRBJ1-4; v_call: TRBV27; clone_size: -; cdr3_aa: CASSSSGAQEKLFF; cdr3_nt: TGTGCCAGCAGTTCGTCAGGTGCACAAGAAAAACTGTTTTTT
d_call: -; j_call: TRBJ1-6; v_call: TRBV28; clone_size: -; cdr3_aa: CASRSDSSPLHF; cdr3_nt: TGTGCCAGCAGATCCGACAGCTCACCCCTCCACTTT
d_call: TRBD1; j_call: TRBJ1-2; v_call: TRBV28; clone_size: -; cdr3_aa: CASSTGGFDYGYTF; cdr3_nt: TGTGCCAGCAGCACAGGGGGCTTCGACTATGGCTACACCTTC
d_call: -; j_call: TRBJ2-5; v_call: TRBV4-1; clone_size: -; cdr3_aa: CASSQNPGQETQYF; cdr3_nt: TGCGCCAGCAGCCAGAATCCGGGCCAAGAGACCCAGTACTTC
d_call: TRBD1; j_call: TRBJ1-4; v_call: TRBV7-9; clone_size: -; cdr3_aa: CASSLGTGGGNKNEKLFF; cdr3_nt: TGTGCCAGCAGCTTAGGGACAGGGGGCGGTAACAAGAATGAAAAACTGTTTTTT
d_call: TRBD2; j_call: TRBJ2-5; v_call: TRBV3-1/TRBV3-2; clone_size: -; cdr3_aa: CASSQQTSGGVKTQYF; cdr3_nt: TGTGCCAGCAGCCAACAGACTAGCGGGGGAGTAAAGACCCAGTACTTC
d_call: TRBD1; j_call: TRBJ2-3; v_call: TRBV5-1; clone_size: -; cdr3_aa: CASSLTGDTDTQYF; cdr3_nt: TGCGCCAGCAGCTTAACAGGGGACACAGATACGCAGTATTTT
d_call: TRBD2; j_call: TRBJ2-5; v_call: TRBV6-5; clone_size: -; cdr3_aa: CAGSGLAGGGETQYF; cdr3_nt: TGTGCCGGTTCGGGACTAGCGGGGGGAGGGGAGACCCAGTACTTC
d_call: TRBD2; j_call: TRBJ2-7; v_call: TRBV10-3; clone_size: -; cdr3_aa: CAIRKTSGGSYEQYF; cdr3_nt: TGTGCCATCAGGAAGACTAGCGGGGGTTCCTACGAGCAGTACTTC
d_call: -; j_call: TRBJ2-5; v_call: TRBV4-1; clone_size: -; cdr3_aa: CASSQATGFLEETQYF; cdr3_nt: TGCGCCAGCAGCCAGGCTACAGGGTTTTTAGAAGAGACCCAGTACTTC
d_call: -; j_call: TRBJ1-6; v_call: TRBV19; clone_size: few; cdr3_aa: CASSIKARGNNSPLHF; cdr3_nt: TGTGCCAGTAGTATAAAGGCCCGCGGAAATAATTCACCCCTCCACTTT
d_call: -; j_call: TRBJ1-3; v_call: TRBV6-5; clone_size: -; cdr3_aa: CASSYGASSGNTIYF; cdr3_nt: TGTGCCAGCAGTTACGGAGCGAGCTCTGGAAACACCATATATTTT
d_call: TRBD1; j_call: TRBJ1-4; v_call: TRBV27; clone_size: few; cdr3_aa: CASSPWTGGEKLFF; cdr3_nt: TGTGCCAGCAGTCCCTGGACAGGGGGTGAAAAACTGTTTTTT
d_call: TRBD2; j_call: TRBJ2-1; v_call: TRBV4-1; clone_size: -; cdr3_aa: CASSQRGLVAYNEQFF; cdr3_nt: TGCGCCAGCAGCCAACGTGGACTAGTGGCCTACAATGAGCAGTTCTTC
d_call: -; j_call: TRBJ1-5; v_call: TRBV24-1; clone_size: once; cdr3_aa: CATSQTYSNQPQHF; cdr3_nt: TGTGCCACCAGTCAGACATATAGCAATCAGCCCCAGCATTTT
d_call: -; j_call: TRBJ2-2; v_call: TRBV27; clone_size: -; cdr3_aa: CASSLLGLTNTGELFF; cdr3_nt: TGTGCCAGCAGTTTACTGGGACTCACCAACACCGGGGAGCTGTTTTTT
d_call: TRBD1; j_call: TRBJ1-3; v_call: TRBV28; clone_size: -; cdr3_aa: CASRGTAGNTIYF; cdr3_nt: TGTGCCAGCAGGGGGACAGCTGGAAACACCATATATTTT
d_call: -; j_call: TRBJ1-4; v_call: TRBV28; clone_size: -; cdr3_aa: CASSLGGPNEKLFF; cdr3_nt: TGTGCCAGCAGTTTAGGAGGGCCAAATGAAAAACTGTTTTTT
d_call: -; j_call: TRBJ2-5; v_call: TRBV6-5; clone_size: -; cdr3_aa: CASSLSAQETQYF; cdr3_nt: TGTGCCAGCAGTTTGAGTGCACAAGAGACCCAGTACTTC
d_call: -; j_call: TRBJ1-5; v_call: TRBV18; clone_size: -; cdr3_aa: CASSQQTGRGQPQHF; cdr3_nt: TGTGCCAGCTCACAACAGACAGGTCGGGGTCAGCCCCAGCATTTT
d_call: TRBD1; j_call: TRBJ2-3; v_call: TRBV3-1/TRBV3-2; clone_size: -; cdr3_aa: CASSQARGQAGAYF; cdr3_nt: TGTGCCAGCAGCCAAGCCAGGGGGCAGGCCGGAGCGTATTTT
d_call: -; j_call: TRBJ2-1; v_call: TRBV5-8; clone_size: -; cdr3_aa: CASSWEVPGTYNEQFF; cdr3_nt: TGTGCCAGCAGCTGGGAGGTACCAGGGACCTACAATGAGCAGTTCTTC
d_call: -; j_call: TRBJ1-6; v_call: TRBV5-1; clone_size: -; cdr3_aa: CASSFEESYNSPLHF; cdr3_nt: TGCGCCAGCAGCTTTGAGGAGTCCTATAATTCACCCCTCCACTTT
d_call: -; j_call: TRBJ2-2; v_call: TRBV7-2; clone_size: -; cdr3_aa: CASRTGDTVTGELFF; cdr3_nt: TGTGCCAGCAGAACCGGGGATACAGTTACCGGGGAGCTGTTTTTT
d_call: -; j_call: TRBJ1-5; v_call: TRBV19; clone_size: once; cdr3_aa: CASSFAGVNQPQHF; cdr3_nt: TGTGCCAGTAGTTTTGCAGGGGTCAATCAGCCCCAGCATTTT
d_call: -; j_call: TRBJ1-2; v_call: TRBV15; clone_size: -; cdr3_aa: CATSNLHGYTF; cdr3_nt: TGTGCCACCAGCAACTTGCACGGCTACACCTTC
d_call: -; j_call: TRBJ1-2; v_call: TRBV15; clone_size: few; cdr3_aa: CATSRDLEYGYTF; cdr3_nt: TGTGCCACCAGCAGAGATCTGGAGTATGGCTACACCTTC
d_call: -; j_call: TRBJ1-1; v_call: TRBV30; clone_size: -; cdr3_aa: CAYLWGAEAFF; cdr3_nt: TGTGCATACCTGTGGGGCGCTGAAGCTTTCTTT
d_call: TRBD1; j_call: TRBJ2-3; v_call: TRBV5-1; clone_size: -; cdr3_aa: CASSTGQATSTDTQYF; cdr3_nt: TGCGCCAGCAGCACGGGACAGGCAACTAGCACAGATACGCAGTATTTT
d_call: -; j_call: TRBJ1-5; v_call: TRBV10-3; clone_size: -; cdr3_aa: CAIRGGGNQPQHF; cdr3_nt: TGTGCCATCAGAGGGGGAGGCAATCAGCCCCAGCATTTT
d_call: -; j_call: TRBJ1-6; v_call: TRBV6-5; clone_size: -; cdr3_aa: CASSPIAQGISPLHF; cdr3_nt: TGTGCCAGCAGCCCGATCGCCCAGGGGATTTCACCCCTCCACTTT
d_call: -; j_call: TRBJ2-3; v_call: TRBV7-2; clone_size: -; cdr3_aa: CASSLIPSGTDTQYF; cdr3_nt: TGTGCCAGCAGCTTAATCCCTAGCGGCACAGATACGCAGTATTTT